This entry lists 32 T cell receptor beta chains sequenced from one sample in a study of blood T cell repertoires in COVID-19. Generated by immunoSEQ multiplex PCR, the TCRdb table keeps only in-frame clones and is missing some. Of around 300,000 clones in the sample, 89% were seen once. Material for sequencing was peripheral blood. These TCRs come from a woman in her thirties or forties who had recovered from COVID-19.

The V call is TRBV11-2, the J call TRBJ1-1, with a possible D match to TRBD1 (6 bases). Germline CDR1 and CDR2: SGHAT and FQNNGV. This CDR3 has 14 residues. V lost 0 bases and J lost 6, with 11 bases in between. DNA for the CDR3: TGTGCCAGCAGCTTAGATCGGGGGGGCTCTGAAGCTTTCTTT. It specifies CASSLDRGGSEAFF.

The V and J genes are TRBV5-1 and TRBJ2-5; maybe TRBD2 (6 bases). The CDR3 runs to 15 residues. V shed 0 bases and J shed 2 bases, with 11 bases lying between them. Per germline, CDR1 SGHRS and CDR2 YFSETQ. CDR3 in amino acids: CASSLAASVQETQYF. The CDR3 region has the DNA TGCGCCAGCAGCTTGGCAGCTAGCGTACAAGAGACCCAGTACTTC.

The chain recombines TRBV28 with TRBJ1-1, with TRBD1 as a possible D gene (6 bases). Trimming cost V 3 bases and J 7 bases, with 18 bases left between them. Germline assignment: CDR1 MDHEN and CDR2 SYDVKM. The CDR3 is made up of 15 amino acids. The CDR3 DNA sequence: TGTGCCAGCAGTTTTAGTACAGGGAGTGTGGGTGAAGCTTTCTTT. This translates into CASSFSTGSVGEAFF.

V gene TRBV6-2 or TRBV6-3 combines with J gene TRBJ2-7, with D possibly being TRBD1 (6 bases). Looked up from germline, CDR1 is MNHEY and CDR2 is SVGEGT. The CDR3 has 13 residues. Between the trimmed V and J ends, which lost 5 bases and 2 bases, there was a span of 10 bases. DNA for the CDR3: TGTGCCAGCAGTCGGGACACGACCTACGAGCAGTACTTC. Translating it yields CASSRDTTYEQYF.

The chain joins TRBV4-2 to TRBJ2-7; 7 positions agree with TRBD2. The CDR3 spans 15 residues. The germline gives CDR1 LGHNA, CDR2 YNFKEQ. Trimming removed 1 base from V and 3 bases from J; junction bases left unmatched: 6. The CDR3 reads CASSQALTSSYEQYF. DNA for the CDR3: TGTGCCAGCAGCCAAGCTCTGACTAGCAGCTACGAGCAGTACTTC.

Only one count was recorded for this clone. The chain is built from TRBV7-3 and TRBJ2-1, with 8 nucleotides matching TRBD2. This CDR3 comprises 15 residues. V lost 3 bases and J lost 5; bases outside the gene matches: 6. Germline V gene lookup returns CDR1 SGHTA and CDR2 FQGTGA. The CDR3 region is CASSFGLAGDNEQFF. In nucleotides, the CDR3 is TGTGCCAGCAGCTTTGGACTAGCCGGTGACAATGAGCAGTTCTTC.

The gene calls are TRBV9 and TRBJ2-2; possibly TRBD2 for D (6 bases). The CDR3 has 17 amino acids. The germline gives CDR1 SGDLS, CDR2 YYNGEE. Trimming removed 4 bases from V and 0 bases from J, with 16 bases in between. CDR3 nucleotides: TGTGCCAGCAGCCGGACCCCGGGACTTACGAACACCGGGGAGCTGTTTTTT. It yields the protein CASSRTPGLTNTGELFF.

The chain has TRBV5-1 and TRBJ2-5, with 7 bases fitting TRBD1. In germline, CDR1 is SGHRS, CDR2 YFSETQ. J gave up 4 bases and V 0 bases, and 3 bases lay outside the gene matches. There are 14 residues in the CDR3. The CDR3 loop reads CASSLARDRETQYF. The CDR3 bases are TGCGCCAGCAGCTTGGCCAGGGACAGAGAGACCCAGTACTTC.

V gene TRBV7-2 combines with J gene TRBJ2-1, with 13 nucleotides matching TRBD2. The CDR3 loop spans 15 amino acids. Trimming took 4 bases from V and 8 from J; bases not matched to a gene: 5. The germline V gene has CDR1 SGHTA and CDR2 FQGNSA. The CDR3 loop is CASSSNGLAGDEQFF. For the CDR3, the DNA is TGTGCCAGCAGCTCGAATGGACTAGCGGGAGATGAGCAGTTCTTC.

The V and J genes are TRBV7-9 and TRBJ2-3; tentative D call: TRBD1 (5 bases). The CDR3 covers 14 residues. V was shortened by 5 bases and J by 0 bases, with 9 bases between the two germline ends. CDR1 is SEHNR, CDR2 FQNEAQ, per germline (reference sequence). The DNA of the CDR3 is TGTGCCAGCAGCCTCGACAGTAGCACAGATACGCAGTATTTT. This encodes CASSLDSSTDTQYF.

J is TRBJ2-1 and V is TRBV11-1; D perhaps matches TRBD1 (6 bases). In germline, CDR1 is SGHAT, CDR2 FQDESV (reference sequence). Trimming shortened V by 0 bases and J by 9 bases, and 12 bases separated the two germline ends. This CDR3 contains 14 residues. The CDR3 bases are TGTGCCAGCAGCTTAGCGGGACAAACTGTTGAGCAGTTCTTC. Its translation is CASSLAGQTVEQFF. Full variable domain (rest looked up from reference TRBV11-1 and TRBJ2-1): EAEVAQSPRYKITEKSQAVAFWCDPISGHATLYWYRQILGQGPELLVQFQDESVVDDSQLPKDRFSAERLKGVDSTLKIQPAELGDSAMYLCASSLAGQTVEQFFGPGTRLTVL.

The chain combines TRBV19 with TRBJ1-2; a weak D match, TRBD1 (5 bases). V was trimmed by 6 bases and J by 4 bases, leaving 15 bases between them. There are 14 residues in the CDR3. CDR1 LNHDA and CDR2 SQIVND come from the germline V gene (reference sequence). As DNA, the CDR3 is TGTGCCAGTAGCCATCGACAGTCTACCTATGGCTACACCTTC. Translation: CASSHRQSTYGYTF.

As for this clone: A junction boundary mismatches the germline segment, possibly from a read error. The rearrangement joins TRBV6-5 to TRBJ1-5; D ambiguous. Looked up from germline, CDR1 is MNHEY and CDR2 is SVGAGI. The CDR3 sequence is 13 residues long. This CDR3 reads CASSSGFRQPQHF. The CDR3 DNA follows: TGTGCCAGTAGTTCGGGGTTTCGTCAGCCCCAGCATTTT.

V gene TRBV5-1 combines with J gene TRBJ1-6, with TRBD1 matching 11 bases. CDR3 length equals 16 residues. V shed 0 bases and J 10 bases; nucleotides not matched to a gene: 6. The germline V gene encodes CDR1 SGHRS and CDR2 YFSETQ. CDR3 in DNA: TGCGCCAGCAGCTTGGGATCGGGACAGGGGGACTCACCCCTCCACTTT. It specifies CASSLGSGQGDSPLHF.

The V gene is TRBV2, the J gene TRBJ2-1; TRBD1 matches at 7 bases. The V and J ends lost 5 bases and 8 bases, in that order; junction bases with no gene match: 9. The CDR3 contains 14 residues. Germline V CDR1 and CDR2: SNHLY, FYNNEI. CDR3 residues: CASSLYRGIDEQFF. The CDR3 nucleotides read TGTGCCAGCAGTCTCTACAGGGGTATTGATGAGCAGTTCTTC.

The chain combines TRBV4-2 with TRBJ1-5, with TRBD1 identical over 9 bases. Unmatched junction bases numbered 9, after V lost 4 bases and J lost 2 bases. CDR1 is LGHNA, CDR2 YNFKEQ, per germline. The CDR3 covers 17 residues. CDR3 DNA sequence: TGTGCCAGCAGCCCGGGACAGGGCCCGGGGGGCAATCAGCCCCAGCATTTT. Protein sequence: CASSPGQGPGGNQPQHF.

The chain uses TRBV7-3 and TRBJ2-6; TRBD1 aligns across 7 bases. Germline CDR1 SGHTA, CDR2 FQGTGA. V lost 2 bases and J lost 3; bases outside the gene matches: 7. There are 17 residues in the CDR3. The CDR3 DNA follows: TGTGCCAGCAGCTTAGTAGGGGGCGCGTTTGGGGCCAACGTCCTGACTTTC. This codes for CASSLVGGAFGANVLTF.

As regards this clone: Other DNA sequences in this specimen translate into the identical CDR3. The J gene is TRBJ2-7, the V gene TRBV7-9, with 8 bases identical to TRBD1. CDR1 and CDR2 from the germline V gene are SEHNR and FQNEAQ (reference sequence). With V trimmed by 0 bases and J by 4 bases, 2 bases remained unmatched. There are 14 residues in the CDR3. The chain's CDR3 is CASSLAGTGYEQYF. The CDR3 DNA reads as TGTGCCAGCAGCTTAGCCGGGACAGGATACGAGCAGTACTTC.

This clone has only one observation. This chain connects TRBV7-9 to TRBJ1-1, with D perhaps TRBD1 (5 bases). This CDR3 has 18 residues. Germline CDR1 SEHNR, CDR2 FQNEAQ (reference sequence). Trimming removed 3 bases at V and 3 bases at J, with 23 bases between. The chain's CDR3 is CASSFPPGRAGPDTEAFF. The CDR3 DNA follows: TGTGCCAGCAGCTTTCCCCCCGGGAGGGCAGGGCCGGACACTGAAGCTTTCTTT. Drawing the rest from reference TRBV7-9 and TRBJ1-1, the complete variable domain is DTGVSQNPRHKITKRGQNVTFRCDPISEHNRLYWYRQTLGQGPEFLTYFQNEAQLEKSRLLSDRFSAERPKGSFSTLEIQRTEQGDSAMYLCASSFPPGRAGPDTEAFFGQGTRLTVV.

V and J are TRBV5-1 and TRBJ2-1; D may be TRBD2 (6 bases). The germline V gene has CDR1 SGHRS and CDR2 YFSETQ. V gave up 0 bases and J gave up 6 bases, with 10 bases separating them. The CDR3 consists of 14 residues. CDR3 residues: CASSLAGTGNEQFF. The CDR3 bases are TGCGCCAGCAGCTTGGCCGGGACTGGCAATGAGCAGTTCTTC. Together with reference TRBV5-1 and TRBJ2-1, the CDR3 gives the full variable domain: KAGVTQTPRYLIKTRGQQVTLSCSPISGHRSVSWYQQTPGQGLQFLFEYFSETQRNKGNFPGRFSGRQFSNSRSEMNVSTLELGDSALYLCASSLAGTGNEQFFGPGTRLTVL.

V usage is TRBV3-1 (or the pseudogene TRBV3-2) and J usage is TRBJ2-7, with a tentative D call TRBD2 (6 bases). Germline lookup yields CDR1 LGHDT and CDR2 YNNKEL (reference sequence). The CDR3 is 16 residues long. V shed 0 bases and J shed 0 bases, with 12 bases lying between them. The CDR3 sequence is CASSQDHAGSSYEQYF. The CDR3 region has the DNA TGTGCCAGCAGCCAAGATCACGCGGGAAGCTCCTACGAGCAGTACTTC.

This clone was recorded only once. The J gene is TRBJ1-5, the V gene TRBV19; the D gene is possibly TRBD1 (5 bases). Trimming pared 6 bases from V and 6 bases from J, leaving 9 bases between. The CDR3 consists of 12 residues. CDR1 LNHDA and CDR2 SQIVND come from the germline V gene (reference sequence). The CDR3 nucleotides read TGTGCCAGTAGCCCAGGGCTTCAGCCCCAGCATTTT. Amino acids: CASSPGLQPQHF.

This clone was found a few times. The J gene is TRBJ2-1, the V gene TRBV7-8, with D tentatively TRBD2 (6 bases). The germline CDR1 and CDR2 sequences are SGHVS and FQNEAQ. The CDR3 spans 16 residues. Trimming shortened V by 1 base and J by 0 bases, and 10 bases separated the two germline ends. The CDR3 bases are TGTGCCAGCAGCTTAGTAGGTAGCGGCTCCTACAATGAGCAGTTCTTC. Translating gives CASSLVGSGSYNEQFF. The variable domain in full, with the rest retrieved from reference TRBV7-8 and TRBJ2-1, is GAGVSQSPRYKVAKRGQDVALRCDPISGHVSLFWYQQALGQGPEFLTYFQNEAQLDKSGLPSDRFFAERPEGSVSTLKIQRTQQEDSAVYLCASSLVGSGSYNEQFFGPGTRLTVL.

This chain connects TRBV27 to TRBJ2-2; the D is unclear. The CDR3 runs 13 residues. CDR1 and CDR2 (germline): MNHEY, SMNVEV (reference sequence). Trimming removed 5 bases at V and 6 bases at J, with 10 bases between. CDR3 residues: CASSLRRAGELFF. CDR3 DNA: TGTGCCAGCAGTCTCCGCCGGGCCGGGGAGCTGTTTTTT.

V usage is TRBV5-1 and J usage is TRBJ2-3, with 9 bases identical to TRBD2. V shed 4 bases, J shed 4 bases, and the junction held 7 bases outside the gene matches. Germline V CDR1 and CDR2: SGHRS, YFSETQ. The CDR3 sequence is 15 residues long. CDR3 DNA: TGCGCCAGCAGCCTGGGGACTAGCAAAGCAGATACGCAGTATTTT. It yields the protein CASSLGTSKADTQYF.

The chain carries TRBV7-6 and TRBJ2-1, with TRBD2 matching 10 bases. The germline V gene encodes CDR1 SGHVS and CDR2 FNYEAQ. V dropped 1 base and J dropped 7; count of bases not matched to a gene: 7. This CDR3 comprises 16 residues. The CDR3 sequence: CASSLGLVAGGNEQFF. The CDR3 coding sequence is TGTGCCAGCAGCTTAGGCTTAGTAGCGGGAGGAAATGAGCAGTTCTTC.

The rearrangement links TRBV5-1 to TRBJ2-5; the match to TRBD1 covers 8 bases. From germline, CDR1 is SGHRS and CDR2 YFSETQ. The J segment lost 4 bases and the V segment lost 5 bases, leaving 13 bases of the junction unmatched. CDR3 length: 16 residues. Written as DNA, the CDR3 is TGCGCCAGCAGAGACAGGGGAGGAGAGGGAGGAGAGACCCAGTACTTC. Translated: CASRDRGGEGGETQYF.

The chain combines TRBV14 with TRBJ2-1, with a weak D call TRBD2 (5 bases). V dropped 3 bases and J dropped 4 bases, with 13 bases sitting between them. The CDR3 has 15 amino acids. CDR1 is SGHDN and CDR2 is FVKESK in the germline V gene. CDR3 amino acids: CASSQFRDPYNEQFF. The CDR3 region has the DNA TGTGCCAGCAGCCAGTTCCGGGATCCTTACAATGAGCAGTTCTTC. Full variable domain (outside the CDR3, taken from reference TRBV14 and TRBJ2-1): EAGVTQFPSHSVIEKGQTVTLRCDPISGHDNLYWYRRVMGKEIKFLLHFVKESKQDESGMPNNRFLAERTGGTYSTLKVQPAELEDSGVYFCASSQFRDPYNEQFFGPGTRLTVL.

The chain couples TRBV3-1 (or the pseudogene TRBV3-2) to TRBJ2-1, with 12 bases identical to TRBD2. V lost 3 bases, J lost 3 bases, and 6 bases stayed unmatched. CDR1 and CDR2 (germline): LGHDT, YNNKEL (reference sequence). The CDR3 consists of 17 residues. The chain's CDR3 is CASSHLAGLAGYNEQFF. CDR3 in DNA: TGTGCCAGCAGCCATCTGGCGGGACTAGCGGGCTACAATGAGCAGTTCTTC.

The CDR3 protein is CAWSVPRTGGTDTQYF. The CDR3 DNA sequence: TGTGCCTGGAGTGTACCCCGGACAGGTGGCACAGATACGCAGTATTTT. This chain connects TRBV30 to TRBJ2-3, with 7 bases matching TRBD1. With 0 bases clipped from V and 1 base from J, the junction kept 7 bases outside the gene matches. Per germline, CDR1 GTSNPN and CDR2 SVGIG (reference sequence). CDR3 length equals 16 residues.

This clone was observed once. DNA for the CDR3: TGCAGCGTTGACGCGGGGACAGAGGGTAACTATGGCTACACCTTC. Amino acid sequence: CSVDAGTEGNYGYTF. This chain connects TRBV29-1 to TRBJ1-2; 7 bases fit TRBD1. The V and J ends lost 3 bases and 1 base, in that order; junction bases with no gene match: 8. Germline V gives CDR1 SQVTM, CDR2 ANQGSEA. The CDR3 consists of 15 residues.

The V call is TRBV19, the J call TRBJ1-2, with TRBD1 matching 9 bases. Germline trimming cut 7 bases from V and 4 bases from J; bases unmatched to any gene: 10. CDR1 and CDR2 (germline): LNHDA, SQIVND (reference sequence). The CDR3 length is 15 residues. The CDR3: CASTRTTGGLYGYTF. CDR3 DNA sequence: TGTGCCAGTACCCGCACGACAGGGGGTCTCTATGGCTACACCTTC.